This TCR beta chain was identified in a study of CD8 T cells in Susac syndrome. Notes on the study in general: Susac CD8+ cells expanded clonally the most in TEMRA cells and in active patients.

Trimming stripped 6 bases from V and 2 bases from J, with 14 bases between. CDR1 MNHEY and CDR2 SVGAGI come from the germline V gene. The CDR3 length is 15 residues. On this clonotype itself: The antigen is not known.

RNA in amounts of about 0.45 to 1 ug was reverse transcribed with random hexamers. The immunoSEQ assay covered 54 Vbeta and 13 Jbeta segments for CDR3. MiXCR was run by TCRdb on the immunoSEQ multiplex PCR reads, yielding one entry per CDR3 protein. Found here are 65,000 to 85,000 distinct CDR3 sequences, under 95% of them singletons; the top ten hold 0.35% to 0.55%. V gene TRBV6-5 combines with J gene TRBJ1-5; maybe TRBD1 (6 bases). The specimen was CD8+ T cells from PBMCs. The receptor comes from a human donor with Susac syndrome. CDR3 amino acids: CASSAVGGGNQPQHF. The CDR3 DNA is TGTGCCAGCAGCGCCGTAGGGGGAGGCAATCAGCCCCAGCATTTT.